The clone carrying this T cell receptor beta chain was observed at least ten times. Its antigen is still unknown. The data belong to a study of tumor and adjacent non-tumor tissue in lung cancer. Study-wide results and limits: In normal lung, the top 100 clones were significantly more dominant than in tumor. Compared with tumor, normal lung showed significantly lower TCR diversity.

TCRbeta libraries were built with three rounds of nested PCR, modified from ARM-PCR. Each CDR3 protein gets one entry after TCRdb re-called the multiplex PCR reads with MiXCR. The sample lists about 85,000 distinct CDR3 sequences; around two thirds were seen once. This CDR3 is built from 15 residues. V lost 0 bases and J 1 base, leaving 10 bases between the germline ends. The V gene's germline CDR1 is MNHEY and CDR2 SVGAGI. RNA was extracted from bulk tissue without any cell sorting. Between August and November 2014, newly diagnosed, chemotherapy-naive lung cancer patients underwent thoracic surgery in China.

V usage is TRBV6-5 and J usage is TRBJ2-7; no clear D gene. The sequence was obtained from a man between 65 and 85 years old with non-small cell lung cancer. Sample: lung tumor tissue. The CDR3 sequence is CASSYSGVASYEQYF. CDR3 bases: TGTGCCAGCAGTTACTCTGGCGTGGCATCCTACGAGCAGTACTTC.